The subject of this entry is one T cell receptor (beta chain). Clones were sequenced by immunoSEQ multiplex PCR, and TCRdb holds only the in-frame ones, with some missing. The data hold more than 300,000 clones, with over 85% observed a single time. The sample originates from a study of blood T cell repertoires in COVID-19. The CDR3 is 14 amino acids. V was clipped by 6 bases and J by 2 bases; unmatched bases: 4. CDR1 is SQVTM, CDR2 ANQGSEA, per germline. The sequence derives from a woman in her 30s who had recovered from COVID-19. This chain connects TRBV29-1 to TRBJ2-5; TRBD2 matches 12 bases. The sequenced sample consisted of PBMCs or T cells enriched from blood (not recorded which). The CDR3 DNA sequence: TGCAGCGTCGCCGGACTAGCGGGACAAGAGACCCAGTACTTC. It codes for CSVAGLAGQETQYF.